A selection of T cell receptor beta chains follows, all from one sample in a study of T cell responses to AZD1222 COVID-19 vaccine. Some clones are missing from TCRdb's copy, which holds only in-frame ones; the method was immunoSEQ multiplex PCR. This table has over 100,000 clones, around 90% appearing once. The material sequenced was peripheral blood, taken on day 0 of AZD1222 vaccination. These receptors were obtained from an adult in good health. Both conserved end residues are part of each CDR3. Each record gives: CDR3 length, V gene, D gene, J gene, clone size, CDR3 protein, CDR3 DNA. D genes are given only for firm matches. The size field is filled for only some rows; it gives once, few, many or a size class.

12	TRBV12-3/TRBV12-4	NA	TRBJ1-4	NA	CASSLGSEKLFF	TGTGCCAGCAGTTTGGGCAGCGAAAAACTGTTTTTT
14	TRBV5-1	NA	TRBJ1-5	NA	CASSPWGGGQPQHF	TGCGCCAGCAGCCCCTGGGGGGGAGGACAGCCCCAGCATTTT
14	TRBV7-8	NA	TRBJ1-6	NA	CASSLGGIQSPLHF	TGTGCCAGCAGCTTAGGGGGGATTCAGTCACCCCTCCACTTT
14	TRBV15	NA	TRBJ2-2	NA	CATSRGGNTGELFF	TGTGCCACCAGCAGGGGCGGGAACACCGGGGAGCTGTTTTTT
16	TRBV6-2/TRBV6-3	TRBD2	TRBJ2-1	NA	CASSYYLAGGGNEQFF	TGTGCCAGCAGTTACTATCTTGCGGGAGGGGGGAATGAGCAGTTCTTC
16	TRBV3-1/TRBV3-2	TRBD2	TRBJ2-1	NA	CASSRRWTSGRAEQFF	TGTGCCAGCAGCCGTAGATGGACTAGCGGGAGAGCTGAGCAGTTCTTC
14	TRBV10-3	NA	TRBJ2-7	NA	CAISEGGNGYEQYF	TGTGCCATCAGTGAAGGGGGAAACGGCTACGAGCAGTACTTC
15	TRBV25-1	NA	TRBJ1-3	NA	CASSPAWDSGNTIYF	TGTGCCAGCAGCCCCGCATGGGACTCAGGAAACACCATATATTTT
15	TRBV18	NA	TRBJ2-1	NA	CASSPSGHQTNEQFF	TGTGCCAGCTCACCTTCGGGACACCAAACCAATGAGCAGTTCTTC
19	TRBV2	TRBD2	TRBJ2-2	NA	CASSERGLAGGRNTGELFF	TGTGCCAGCAGTGAGAGGGGGCTAGCGGGAGGTCGGAACACCGGGGAGCTGTTTTTT
14	TRBV5-1	TRBD1	TRBJ1-1	NA	CASSTQGADTEAFF	TGCGCCAGCTCTACACAGGGGGCCGACACTGAAGCTTTCTTT
14	TRBV20-1	NA	TRBJ1-1	NA	CSASGGATNTEAFF	TGCAGTGCTAGTGGAGGGGCAACGAACACTGAAGCTTTCTTT
13	TRBV13	NA	TRBJ2-1	NA	CASSFPNHNEQFF	TGTGCCAGCAGCTTCCCGAATCACAATGAGCAGTTCTTC
14	TRBV2	NA	TRBJ1-1	NA	CASREQMSNTEAFF	TGTGCCAGCAGGGAACAGATGTCAAACACTGAAGCTTTCTTT
14	TRBV6-6	NA	TRBJ1-2	NA	CASSYSRVDYGYTF	TGTGCCAGCAGTTACTCGCGGGTGGACTATGGCTACACCTTC
12	TRBV24-1	NA	TRBJ1-5	NA	CATSDHYQPQHF	TGTGCCACCAGTGACCACTATCAGCCCCAGCATTTT
17	TRBV7-9	TRBD2	TRBJ2-1	NA	CASSYTSGSSSYNEQFF	TGTGCCAGCAGCTACACTAGCGGGAGCTCTTCCTACAATGAGCAGTTCTTC
16	TRBV7-3	TRBD2	TRBJ2-1	NA	CASSLSGVAGDNEQFF	TGTGCCAGCAGCTTATCGGGGGTAGCGGGAGACAATGAGCAGTTCTTC
13	TRBV6-4	NA	TRBJ2-3	NA	CASSDRETDTQYF	TGTGCCAGCAGTGACCGGGAGACAGATACGCAGTATTTT
14	TRBV13	NA	TRBJ2-7	NA	CASSLGRGRDEQYF	TGTGCCAGCAGCTTAGGGCGGGGCCGGGACGAGCAGTACTTC
15	TRBV3-1/TRBV3-2	TRBD2	TRBJ2-7	NA	CASSSLAGGFHEQYF	TGTGCCAGCAGTTCTCTAGCGGGAGGGTTCCACGAGCAGTACTTC
13	TRBV6-5	NA	TRBJ1-6	NA	CASKGRSNSPLHF	TGTGCCAGCAAGGGCAGGAGCAATTCACCCCTCCACTTT
16	TRBV21-1	NA	TRBJ2-3	NA	CASSKGLQGDTDTQYF	TGTGCCAGCAGCAAAGGTCTCCAGGGAGACACAGATACGCAGTATTTT
14	TRBV29-1	TRBD2	TRBJ2-3	NA	CSVDERGPTDTQYF	TGCAGCGTTGACGAGCGGGGGCCTACAGATACGCAGTATTTT
14	TRBV5-1	NA	TRBJ2-7	NA	CASRPPGRGYEQYF	TGCGCCAGCAGACCGCCGGGAAGAGGCTACGAGCAGTACTTC
15	TRBV19	NA	TRBJ1-1	NA	CASSLRPVVGTEAFF	TGTGCCAGTAGTTTGCGGCCTGTCGTCGGCACTGAAGCTTTCTTT
14	TRBV5-1	NA	TRBJ2-3	NA	CASSLAGSTDTQYF	TGCGCCAGCAGCTTAGCCGGTAGCACAGATACGCAGTATTTT
15	TRBV19	TRBD1	TRBJ1-2	once	CASSISDRGGYGYTF	TGTGCCAGTAGTATCTCGGACAGGGGTGGCTATGGCTACACCTTC
15	TRBV9	TRBD1	TRBJ1-1	NA	CASSPPTGMNTEAFF	TGTGCCAGCAGCCCACCGACAGGGATGAACACTGAAGCTTTCTTT
15	TRBV7-3	TRBD2	TRBJ2-1	NA	CASSPGLAGVGEQFF	TGTGCCAGCAGCCCGGGACTAGCGGGAGTGGGGGAGCAGTTCTTC
15	TRBV19	NA	TRBJ1-6	few	CASSSQTLYNSPLHF	TGTGCCAGTAGTAGCCAGACACTCTATAATTCACCCCTCCACTTT
14	TRBV7-8	NA	TRBJ1-2	NA	CASSRSVGAGGYTF	TGTGCCAGCAGCCGAAGCGTGGGGGCGGGAGGCTACACCTTC
14	TRBV18	NA	TRBJ1-3	NA	CASSKADSGNTIYF	TGTGCCAGCTCGAAAGCCGACTCTGGAAACACCATATATTTT